This T cell receptor beta chain was captured by sequencing in a study of CD8 T cells in Susac syndrome. Reverse transcription used about 0.45 to 1 ug RNA and random hexamers. TCRdb processed the immunoSEQ multiplex PCR reads anew with MiXCR; each CDR3 protein has one entry. Here the sample spans about 130,000 distinct CDR3 sequences, under 95% being singletons. V lost 5 bases to trimming and J lost 1 base, with 12 bases between them. Germline values: CDR1 SGHVS, CDR2 FNYEAQ. CDR3 size: 14 residues. This TCR was sampled from a human donor with multiple sclerosis. This rearrangement joins TRBV7-6 to TRBJ2-7; D perhaps matches TRBD1 (6 bases). Sequencing was carried out using CD8+ T cells from PBMCs. CDR3 bases: TGTGCCAGCAGCCCGTACACAGGGTCCTACGAGCAGTACTTC. Translated, it gives CASSPYTGSYEQYF. Combining the CDR3 with reference TRBV7-6 and TRBJ2-7 gives the whole variable domain GAGVSQSPRYKVTKRGQDVALRCDPISGHVSLYWYRQALGQGPEFLTYFNYEAQQDKSGLPNDRFSAERPEGSISTLTIQRTEQRDSAMYRCASSPYTGSYEQYFGPGTRLTVT.